These T cell receptor beta chains were read from a single sample in a study of blood T cell repertoires in COVID-19. The table came from immunoSEQ multiplex PCR; TCRdb's copy has only in-frame clones and leaves some out. Seen here are 350,000 to 450,000 clones, around 84% observed once, and the top ten hold approximately 3.6%. What was sequenced was peripheral blood. These TCRs come from a woman aged 18-29 years with acute or convalescent COVID-19. CDR3s include the opening cysteine and the closing phenylalanine or tryptophan. The D gene is left open where the match is weak. The listing skips clone size in some rows; elsewhere it reads once, few, many or a size class.

V: TRBV11-2; J: TRBJ2-1; D: -; size: -; DNA: TGTGCCAGCAGTTCACACCGGGACTCTAGATACAATGAGCAGTTCTTC; CDR3: CASSSHRDSRYNEQFF
V: TRBV29-1; J: TRBJ1-4; D: -; size: -; DNA: TGCAGCGTTGTGGTTCCGGATGAAAAACTGTTTTTT; CDR3: CSVVVPDEKLFF
V: TRBV18; J: TRBJ2-1; D: TRBD2; size: -; DNA: TGTGCCAGCTCACCAGAGGAGCGGGAGATCGATGAGCAGTTCTTC; CDR3: CASSPEEREIDEQFF
V: TRBV5-8; J: TRBJ1-1; D: -; size: -; DNA: TGTGCCAGCATCCCCGGTGGTAAGAACACTGAAGCTTTCTTT; CDR3: CASIPGGKNTEAFF
V: TRBV6-5; J: TRBJ1-2; D: -; size: -; DNA: TGTGCCAGCAGCCGGGGTTTTGCTGGTGGCTACACCTTC; CDR3: CASSRGFAGGYTF
V: TRBV19; J: TRBJ1-5; D: TRBD1; size: -; DNA: TGTGCCAGTAGCCGTACAGGGGATAGCAATCAGCCCCAGCATTTT; CDR3: CASSRTGDSNQPQHF
V: TRBV12-3/TRBV12-4; J: TRBJ1-6; D: TRBD1; size: -; DNA: TGTGCCAGCTGGGGACAGGGGTTTTCACCCCTCCACTTT; CDR3: CASWGQGFSPLHF
V: TRBV6-2/TRBV6-3; J: TRBJ1-6; D: TRBD1; size: -; DNA: TGTGCCAGCAGCGAGGGACAGCATAATTCACCCCTCCACTTT; CDR3: CASSEGQHNSPLHF
V: TRBV28; J: TRBJ2-6; D: -; size: few; DNA: TGTGCCAGCAGTTTTGTCCAGAGGTTAAATACCAACTCTGGGGCCAACGTCCTGACTTTC; CDR3: CASSFVQRLNTNSGANVLTF
V: TRBV29-1; J: TRBJ1-2; D: -; size: -; DNA: TGCAGCGTCCCCAGGGGTAGCTATGGCTACACCTTC; CDR3: CSVPRGSYGYTF
V: TRBV7-9; J: TRBJ1-6; D: TRBD1; size: -; DNA: TGTGCCAGCAGCCCGGAGGACAGGGTGGATTCACCCCTCCACTTT; CDR3: CASSPEDRVDSPLHF
V: TRBV23-1; J: TRBJ2-7; D: TRBD1; size: -; DNA: TGCGCCAGCAAGGGGGGGACAGGGACCTACGAGCAGTACTTC; CDR3: CASKGGTGTYEQYF
V: TRBV6-2/TRBV6-3; J: TRBJ2-3; D: -; size: -; DNA: TGTGCCAGCAGTTATGGCACTACCACAGATACGCAGTATTTT; CDR3: CASSYGTTTDTQYF
V: TRBV27; J: TRBJ1-1; D: -; size: once; DNA: TGTGCCAGCCGAATTCAGGGTGGCACTGAAGCTTTCTTT; CDR3: CASRIQGGTEAFF
V: TRBV3-1/TRBV3-2; J: TRBJ1-6; D: TRBD1; size: once; DNA: TGTGCCAGCAGCCAAAACAGGGGCGAACCCCTCCACTTT; CDR3: CASSQNRGEPLHF
V: TRBV12-2; J: TRBJ1-4; D: -; size: -; DNA: TGTGCAAGTCGCTTAGCGGGAGGTGGGGGGTGGACTAATGAAAAACTGTTTTTT; CDR3: CASRLAGGGGWTNEKLFF
V: TRBV27; J: TRBJ1-1; D: TRBD1; size: -; DNA: TGTGCCAGCAGTGCACAGGGGTGGGGTGCTGAAGCTTTCTTT; CDR3: CASSAQGWGAEAFF
V: TRBV7-3; J: TRBJ1-1; D: TRBD1; size: -; DNA: TGTGCCAGCAGCTTTAGGGACAGGGGGCAGACTGAAGCTTTCTTT; CDR3: CASSFRDRGQTEAFF
V: TRBV9; J: TRBJ1-4; D: -; size: -; DNA: TGTGCCAGCAGCGTAGCAAGTTGGAGGGATGAAAAACTGTTTTTT; CDR3: CASSVASWRDEKLFF
V: TRBV7-9; J: TRBJ1-1; D: -; size: -; DNA: TGTGCCAGCAGCTTCATAGGGGTAGGTCGGACTGAAGCTTTCTTT; CDR3: CASSFIGVGRTEAFF
V: TRBV27; J: TRBJ2-7; D: TRBD2; size: once; DNA: TGTGCCAGCAGTAGGGGGACTAGGAACTACGAGCAGTACTTC; CDR3: CASSRGTRNYEQYF
V: TRBV2; J: TRBJ2-7; D: TRBD2; size: few; DNA: TGTGCCAGCAGTTCCGGGACTAGCGGGAGGGCCGATCGCTACGAGCAGTACTTC; CDR3: CASSSGTSGRADRYEQYF